A selection of T cell receptor beta chains follows, all from one sample in a study of T cells in localized non-small cell lung cancer. Repertoires were generated with immunoSEQ multiplex PCR, while TCRdb's copy carries only in-frame clones and drops some. The sample yields around 70,000 clones, about 81% seen once. Sequencing used peripheral blood, obtained before any cancer treatment. All receptors derive from an older female donor with stage I lung adenocarcinoma. The CDR3 runs from the conserved cysteine through the conserved F or W. Each record gives: J gene, clone size, D gene, V gene, CDR3 DNA, CDR3 protein. D genes are given only for firm matches. Expanded clones are given a class, and other clones once, few, many or no size at all.

>TRBJ2-7|.|.|TRBV5-6
TGTGCCAGCAGCCGGGGGCCTGAGCAGTACTTC
CASSRGPEQYF
>TRBJ1-4|many|.|TRBV2
TGTGCCAGCAGTGACGTAGGGACGGCTAATGAAAAACTGTTTTTT
CASSDVGTANEKLFF
>TRBJ2-5|.|.|TRBV29-1
TGCAGCGTTGTCCCAATTCCCGGGTACCAAGAGACCCAGTACTTC
CSVVPIPGYQETQYF
>TRBJ2-6|.|.|TRBV11-3
TGTGCCAGCAGCTTCGGCAGCTCTGGGGCCAACGTCCTGACTTTC
CASSFGSSGANVLTF
>TRBJ2-7|.|TRBD1|TRBV6-6
TGTGCCAGCAGGGACGGACAGGGTGGCTCCTACGAGCAGTACTTC
CASRDGQGGSYEQYF
>TRBJ1-4|.|.|TRBV30
TGTGCCTGGAGTAACCAAACAGGGACTAATGAAAAACTGTTTTTT
CAWSNQTGTNEKLFF
>TRBJ1-5|.|.|TRBV6-1
TGTGCCAGCAGTGACAGGTGGGATCAGCCCCAGCATTTT
CASSDRWDQPQHF
>TRBJ2-5|.|TRBD2|TRBV4-3
TGCGCCAGCAGCGTCTCGGGAGGGCCGGAAGAGACCCAGTACTTC
CASSVSGGPEETQYF
>TRBJ1-5|.|.|TRBV7-2
TGTGCCAGCAGCTTAGTCGGGGTAGGCAGCGGATATCAGCCCCAGCATTTT
CASSLVGVGSGYQPQHF
>TRBJ2-1|.|.|TRBV18
TGTGCCAGCTCCGCTAGCCGCAGCCTCCGGGAGCAGTTCTTC
CASSASRSLREQFF
>TRBJ1-3|few|.|TRBV5-1
TGCGCCAGCAGCTCCTTCGGTGGAAACACCATATATTTT
CASSSFGGNTIYF
>TRBJ2-5|.|TRBD2|TRBV7-2
TGTGCCAGCAGCTTAAGACTAGCGGGGAGACAAGAGACCCAGTACTTC
CASSLRLAGRQETQYF
>TRBJ2-7|few|.|TRBV23-1
TGCGCCAGCAGTCAATCACCCGCGGAGTACGAGCAGTACTTC
CASSQSPAEYEQYF
>TRBJ2-1|.|TRBD2|TRBV7-6
TGTGCCAGCAGCTTCGCGGGGGGGTCCTACAATGAGCAGTTCTTC
CASSFAGGSYNEQFF
>TRBJ2-2|.|.|TRBV6-6
TGTGCCAGCAGACTCAACACCGGGGAGCTGTTTTTT
CASRLNTGELFF
>TRBJ1-2|once|.|TRBV19
TGTGCCAGTAGTATACCGGGACGGTATAACTATGGCTACACCTTC
CASSIPGRYNYGYTF
>TRBJ2-3|.|.|TRBV5-1
TGCGCCAGCAGCTTGTCTGTAGGGAAGGCAGATACGCAGTATTTT
CASSLSVGKADTQYF
>TRBJ2-1|.|TRBD2|TRBV19
TGTGCCAGTAGTACCTCTGAGGCTAGCGGGTTCACCCACGGGTATGAGCAGTTCTTC
CASSTSEASGFTHGYEQFF
>TRBJ2-1|.|.|TRBV6-5
TGTGCCAGCAGACCTCTTAATGGGGCGGTTGGGCAGTTCTTC
CASRPLNGAVGQFF
>TRBJ2-7|.|.|TRBV11-3
TGTGCCAGCAGCTTAGATCGGAGCGAGCAGTACTTC
CASSLDRSEQYF